The sequence of this T cell receptor (beta chain) was determined in a study of T-cell memory formation after mild COVID-19. A single record per CDR3 protein comes from TCRdb applying MiXCR to the 5' RACE reads. The sample holds hundreds of thousands of distinct CDR3 sequences; 20% to 25% are singletons and the top ten take roughly 8.3%. This clonotype has just one count. Source material: PBMCs or a T cell subset sorted from them (not recorded which). The clonotype originates from an adult woman who had mild COVID-19 (a few samples of this study predate the infection). Cell type and time point are not known.

The CDR3 DNA follows: TGTGCCAGCAGCCCTGGACAGAGGGGGAACACTGAAGCTTTCTTT. Residues: CASSPGQRGNTEAFF. This rearrangement joins TRBV3-1 to TRBJ1-1; D may be TRBD1 (6 bases). Germline lookup yields CDR1 LGHDT and CDR2 YNNKEL (reference sequence). Trimming removed 4 bases from V and 1 base from J, with 13 bases in between. This CDR3 contains 15 residues.